The clone carrying this T cell receptor (beta chain) was seen repeatedly, ten times or more. These data come from a study of read filtering for tumor transcriptome and immune sequencing. V lost 6 bases and J lost 4, with 9 bases in between. The CDR3 length is 12 residues. Germline CDR1 is LGHNA and CDR2 is YNFKEQ. This library used around 400 ng RNA and molecular barcoded adaptors spanning alpha/delta and beta/gamma chains. From the reads, TCRdb called clonotypes with MiXCR, one entry per CDR3 protein. The table shows 100,000 to 150,000 distinct CDR3 sequences, with over 10% occurring only once. This TCR derives from a donor at least 40 years old with multiple myeloma. The rearrangement uses TRBV4-2 and TRBJ1-1; a possible D gene is TRBD1 (6 bases). The source material was a population of CD138-negative cells sorted from bone marrow. The CDR3 DNA follows: TGTGCCAGCAGGGAGGGGGGCACTGAAGCTTTCTTT. Translating it yields CASREGGTEAFF.